This TCR beta chain emerged from a study of PD-L1 blockade in urothelial cancer. The method was immunoSEQ multiplex PCR; TCRdb's version includes in-frame clones alone and lacks a portion of them. The table shows 30,000 to 40,000 clones, with roughly four fifths occurring only once. This clone showed up just once. The germline V gene has CDR1 SGHKS and CDR2 YYEKEE (reference sequence). V dropped 4 bases and J dropped 5 bases, with 15 bases sitting between them. The CDR3 loop spans 14 amino acids. The time point is: pretreatment peripheral blood. This material consisted of PBMCs, taken around atezolizumab (anti-PD-L1) treatment. The TCR sequence derives from a man in his fifties or sixties with urothelial cancer. This chain uses TRBV5-5 with TRBJ2-5; D is perhaps TRBD2 (6 bases). The CDR3 loop reads CASSRFLATETQYF. As DNA, the CDR3 is TGTGCCAGCAGCCGGTTCCTAGCGACGGAGACCCAGTACTTC. Complete variable domain (other parts from reference TRBV5-5 and TRBJ2-5): DAGVTQSPTHLIKTRGQQVTLRCSPISGHKSVSWYQQVLGQGPQFIFQYYEKEERGRGNFPDRFSARQFPNYSSELNVNALLLGDSALYLCASSRFLATETQYFGPGTRLLVL.